Listed here are 10 T cell receptor beta chains from one sample, sequenced in a study of cytomegalovirus exposure and HLA in healthy donors. With 60 Vbeta and 13 Jbeta primers, the PCR was carried out. Assay used: immunoSEQ multiplex PCR; TCRdb lists only in-frame clones, some missing. The table gives some 200,000 clones; the top ten clones make up approximately 0.74% of it. Sequencing input: PBMCs. These receptors all stem from a boy between 10 and 17 years old in good health and CMV-seronegative.

The chain has TRBV10-3 and TRBJ1-2; 8 bases are shared with TRBD1. This CDR3 has 14 amino acids. Per germline, CDR1 ENHRY and CDR2 SYGVKD. Losses at the gene ends were 6 bases for V and 3 bases for J; bases not matched to a gene: 6. CDR3 region: CAIRAQGDDYGYTF. The CDR3 DNA follows: TGTGCCATCAGGGCACAGGGGGACGACTATGGCTACACCTTC.

The rearrangement joins TRBV7-6 to TRBJ2-1, with 8 nucleotides matching TRBD2. The V segment lost 2 bases and the J segment 8 bases; nucleotides outside the gene matches: 11. CDR1 and CDR2 (germline): SGHVS, FNYEAQ. The CDR3 length is 16 residues. The CDR3 DNA is TGTGCCAGCAGCTTAACAGGTGGGACTAGTACCGATGAGCAGTTCTTC. It specifies CASSLTGGTSTDEQFF.

This sequence joins TRBV7-9 and TRBJ1-4; D is ambiguous. The V gene's germline CDR1 is SEHNR and CDR2 FQNEAQ (reference sequence). V dropped 7 bases and J dropped 3 bases, with 18 bases sitting between them. The CDR3 has 16 residues. The CDR3 nucleotides read TGTGCCAGCACCGTCCGACCTGGGCTACCTAATGAAAAACTGTTTTTT. As protein: CASTVRPGLPNEKLFF.

The V call is TRBV5-1, the J call TRBJ2-7, with D perhaps matching TRBD1 (6 bases). Per the germline V gene, CDR1 is SGHRS and CDR2 is YFSETQ. V lost 7 bases and J 0 bases, leaving 17 bases between the germline ends. This CDR3 comprises 15 residues. CDR3 DNA sequence: TGCGCCAGCGGCGACAGGAGCACGAGCTCCTACGAGCAGTACTTC. Protein product: CASGDRSTSSYEQYF.

This CDR3 reads CASSRLRAEKLFF. The CDR3, as DNA: TGTGCCAGCAGCCGCCTCAGGGCTGAAAAACTGTTTTTT. This chain uses TRBV7-9 with TRBJ1-4, with a weak D call TRBD1 (5 bases). V dropped 5 bases and J dropped 7 bases, with 11 bases sitting between them. The germline CDR1 and CDR2 sequences are SEHNR and FQNEAQ (reference sequence). The CDR3 has 13 residues.

The J gene is TRBJ2-7, the V gene TRBV19, with 10 nucleotides matching TRBD1. There are 17 residues in the CDR3. Germline values: CDR1 LNHDA, CDR2 SQIVND (reference sequence). With 6 bases clipped from V and 1 base from J, the junction kept 12 bases outside the gene matches. The CDR3 DNA reads as TGTGCCAGTAGCCCCCTAGAGGGACAGGGGAAATCCTACGAGCAGTACTTC. Its protein is CASSPLEGQGKSYEQYF.

V gene TRBV7-9 combines with J gene TRBJ1-2; no firm D call. Germline V gene lookup returns CDR1 SEHNR and CDR2 FQNEAQ (reference sequence). There are 16 residues in the CDR3. V gave up 1 base and J gave up 0 bases, with 12 bases separating them. CDR3 loop: CASSLVTPRANYGYTF. For the CDR3, the DNA is TGTGCCAGCAGCTTAGTGACACCCCGAGCTAACTATGGCTACACCTTC. Supplemented by reference TRBV7-9 and TRBJ1-2, the full variable domain reads DTGVSQNPRHKITKRGQNVTFRCDPISEHNRLYWYRQTLGQGPEFLTYFQNEAQLEKSRLLSDRFSAERPKGSFSTLEIQRTEQGDSAMYLCASSLVTPRANYGYTFGSGTRLTVV.

This sequence joins TRBV29-1 and TRBJ2-1; tentative D call: TRBD1 (5 bases). V was clipped by 2 bases and J by 0 bases, with 17 bases between them. CDR3 length: 17 amino acids. From germline, CDR1 is SQVTM and CDR2 ANQGSEA. CDR3 protein: CSVELPGQFYSYNEQFF. In DNA form, the CDR3 reads TGCAGCGTTGAATTGCCAGGGCAGTTTTACTCCTACAATGAGCAGTTCTTC.

The chain links TRBV6-5 to TRBJ2-1; TRBD2 matches 10 bases. Trimming removed 6 bases from V and 8 bases from J; junction bases left unmatched: 10. CDR1 is MNHEY and CDR2 is SVGAGI in the germline V gene. The CDR3 covers 15 residues. The CDR3 loop is CASRDGTSEMDEQFF. In DNA, the CDR3 is TGTGCCAGCAGAGATGGGACTAGCGAGATGGATGAGCAGTTCTTC.

J is TRBJ1-1 and V is TRBV28; 8 nucleotides line up with TRBD1. The CDR3 covers 16 residues. V trimming: 3 bases; J trimming: 0 bases; junction bases outside the gene matches: 6. Germline V gene lookup returns CDR1 MDHEN and CDR2 SYDVKM. CDR3 nucleotide sequence: TGTGCCAGCAGTTTCCACAGGGGGGGAGTGAACACTGAAGCTTTCTTT. Amino acid sequence: CASSFHRGGVNTEAFF.